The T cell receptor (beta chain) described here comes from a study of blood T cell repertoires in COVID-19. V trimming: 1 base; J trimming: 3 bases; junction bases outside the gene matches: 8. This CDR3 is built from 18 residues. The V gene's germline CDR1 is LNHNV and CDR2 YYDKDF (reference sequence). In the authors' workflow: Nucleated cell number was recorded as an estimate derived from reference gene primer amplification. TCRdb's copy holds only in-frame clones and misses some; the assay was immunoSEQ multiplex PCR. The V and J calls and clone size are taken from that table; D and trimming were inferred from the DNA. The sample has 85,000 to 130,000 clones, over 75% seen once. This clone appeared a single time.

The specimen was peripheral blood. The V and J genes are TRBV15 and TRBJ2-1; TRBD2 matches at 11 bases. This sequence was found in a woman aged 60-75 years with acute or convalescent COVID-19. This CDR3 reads CATSRGGWGLADYNEQFF. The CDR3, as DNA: TGTGCCACCAGCAGAGGGGGATGGGGACTAGCGGACTACAATGAGCAGTTCTTC. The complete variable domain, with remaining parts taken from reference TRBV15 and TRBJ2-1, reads DAMVIQNPRYQVTQFGKPVTLSCSQTLNHNVMYWYQQKSSQAPKLLFHYYDKDFNNEADTPDNFQSRRPNTSFCFLDIRSPGLGDTAMYLCATSRGGWGLADYNEQFFGPGTRLTVL.